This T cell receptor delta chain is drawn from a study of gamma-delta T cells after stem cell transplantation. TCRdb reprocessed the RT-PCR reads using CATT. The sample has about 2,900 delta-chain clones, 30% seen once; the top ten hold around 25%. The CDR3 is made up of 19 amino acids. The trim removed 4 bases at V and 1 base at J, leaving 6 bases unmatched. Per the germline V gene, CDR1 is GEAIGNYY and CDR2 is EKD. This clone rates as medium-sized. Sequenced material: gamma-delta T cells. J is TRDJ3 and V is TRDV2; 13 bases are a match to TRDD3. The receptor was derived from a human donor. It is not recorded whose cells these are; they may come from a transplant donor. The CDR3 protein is CACEQLGDTTSWDTRQMFF. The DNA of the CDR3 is TGTGCCTGTGAACAACTGGGGGATACGACGTCCTGGGACACCCGACAGATGTTTTTC.